The clone carrying this T cell receptor beta chain was seen a few times. Its target is unknown. This record comes from a study of CD8 T cells in ankylosing spondylitis. Whole-study findings and limits: A motif of eight highly homologous TCR beta variants was seen as apparently characteristic of ankylosing spondylitis blood. Researchers report that disease-linked clones proved CD8+ and relatively rare in peripheral blood.

With V trimmed by 8 bases and J by 5 bases, 20 bases remained unmatched. The CDR3 covers 16 residues. Germline assignment: CDR1 DFQATT and CDR2 SNEGSKA (reference sequence). By quantitative 5'-RACE with molecular barcodes, the TCR beta libraries were made. In TCRdb, the 5' RACE reads were re-called with MiXCR into one record per CDR3 protein. The table lists about 340,000 distinct CDR3 sequences, roughly 8% of them singletons, with more than 14% in the top ten. The material sequenced was blood, either unsorted or a sorted T cell fraction (not recorded which). The TCR comes from a male donor with ankylosing spondylitis. The rearrangement joins TRBV20-1 to TRBJ1-2, with 7 bases lining up with TRBD1. Here the CDR3 DNA reads TGCAGTTTCTCCCGGGCCGAGGGGGCGCTGGGATATGGCTACACCTTC. Translation: CSFSRAEGALGYGYTF.